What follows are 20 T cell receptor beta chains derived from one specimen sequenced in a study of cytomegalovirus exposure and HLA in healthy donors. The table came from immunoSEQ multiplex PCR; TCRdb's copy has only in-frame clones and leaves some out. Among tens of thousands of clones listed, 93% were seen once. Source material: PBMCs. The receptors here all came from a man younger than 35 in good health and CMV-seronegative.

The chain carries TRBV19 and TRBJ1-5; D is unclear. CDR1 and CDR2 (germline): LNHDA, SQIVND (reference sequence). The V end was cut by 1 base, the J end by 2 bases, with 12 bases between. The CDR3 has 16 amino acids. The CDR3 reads CASSIGPPGGNQPQHF. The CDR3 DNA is TGTGCCAGTAGTATAGGCCCACCCGGGGGCAATCAGCCCCAGCATTTT.

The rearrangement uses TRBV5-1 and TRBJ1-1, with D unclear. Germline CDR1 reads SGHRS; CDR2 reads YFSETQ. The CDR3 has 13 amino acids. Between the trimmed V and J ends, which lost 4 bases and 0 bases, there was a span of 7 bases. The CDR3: CASSPGLNTEAFF. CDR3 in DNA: TGCGCCAGCAGCCCGGGATTGAACACTGAAGCTTTCTTT.

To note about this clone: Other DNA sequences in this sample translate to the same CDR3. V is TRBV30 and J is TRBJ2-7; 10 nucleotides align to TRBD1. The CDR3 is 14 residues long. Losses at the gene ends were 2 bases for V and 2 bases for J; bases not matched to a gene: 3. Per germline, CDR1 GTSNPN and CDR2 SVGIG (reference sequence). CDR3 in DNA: TGTGCCTGGAGTAGGACAGGGGGAACCTACGAGCAGTACTTC. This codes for CAWSRTGGTYEQYF. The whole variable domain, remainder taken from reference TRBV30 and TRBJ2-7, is SQTIHQWPATLVQPVGSPLSLECTVEGTSNPNLYWYRQAAGRGLQLLFYSVGIGQISSEVPQNLSASRPQDRQFILSSKKLLLSDSGFYLCAWSRTGGTYEQYFGPGTRLTVT.

The CDR3 sequence: CASSEEGRGDPQETQYF. CDR3 sequence (DNA): TGTGCCAGCAGTGAAGAAGGTCGGGGAGACCCCCAAGAGACCCAGTACTTC. V gene TRBV2 combines with J gene TRBJ2-5; a weak D match, TRBD2 (5 bases). This CDR3 is built from 17 residues. The germline CDR1 and CDR2 sequences are SNHLY and FYNNEI. V was pared by 1 base and J by 1 base, with 16 bases between.

DNA of the CDR3: TGTGCCAGCAGCACAGGGCGGGCAGGAGGAACAGATACGCAGTATTTT. It yields the protein CASSTGRAGGTDTQYF. V usage is TRBV9 and J usage is TRBJ2-3, with TRBD1 as a possible D gene (6 bases). CDR1 and CDR2 from the germline V gene are SGDLS and YYNGEE. V was cut by 4 bases and J by 3 bases, with 18 bases left in between. The CDR3 has 16 amino acids.

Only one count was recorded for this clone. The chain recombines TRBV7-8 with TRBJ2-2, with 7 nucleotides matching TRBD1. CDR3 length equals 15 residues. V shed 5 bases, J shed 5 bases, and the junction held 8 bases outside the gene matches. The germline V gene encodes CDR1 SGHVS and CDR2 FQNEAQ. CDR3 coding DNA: TGTGCCAGCAGCCACGACAGGGACCGAACCGGGGAGCTGTTTTTT. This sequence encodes CASSHDRDRTGELFF.

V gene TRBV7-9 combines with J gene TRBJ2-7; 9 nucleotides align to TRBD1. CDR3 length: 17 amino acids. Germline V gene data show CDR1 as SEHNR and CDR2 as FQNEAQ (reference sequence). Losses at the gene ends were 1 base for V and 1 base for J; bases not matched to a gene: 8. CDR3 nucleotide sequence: TGTGCCAGCAGCTTAGGACCCACAGGGGGCCGGTCCTACGAGCAGTACTTC. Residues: CASSLGPTGGRSYEQYF. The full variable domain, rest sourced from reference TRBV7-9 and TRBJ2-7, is DTGVSQNPRHKITKRGQNVTFRCDPISEHNRLYWYRQTLGQGPEFLTYFQNEAQLEKSRLLSDRFSAERPKGSFSTLEIQRTEQGDSAMYLCASSLGPTGGRSYEQYFGPGTRLTVT.

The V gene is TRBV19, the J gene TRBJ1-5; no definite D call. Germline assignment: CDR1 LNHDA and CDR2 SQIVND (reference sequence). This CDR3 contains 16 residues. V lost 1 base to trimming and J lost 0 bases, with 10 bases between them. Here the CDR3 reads CASSIVGLYSNQPQHF. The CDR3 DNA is TGTGCCAGTAGTATAGTCGGACTATATAGCAATCAGCCCCAGCATTTT.

The CDR3: CAISETEFEKLFF. The CDR3 coding sequence is TGTGCCATCAGTGAAACAGAGTTTGAAAAACTGTTTTTT. This chain links TRBV10-3 with TRBJ1-4; no definite D call. The V and J ends lost 3 bases and 7 bases respectively, with 9 bases between them. The CDR3 totals 13 residues. Germline CDR1 reads ENHRY; CDR2 reads SYGVKD.

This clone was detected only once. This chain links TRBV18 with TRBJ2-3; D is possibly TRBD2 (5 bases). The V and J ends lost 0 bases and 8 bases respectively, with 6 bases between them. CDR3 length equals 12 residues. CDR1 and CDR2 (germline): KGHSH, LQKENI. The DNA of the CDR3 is TGTGCCAGCTCACCACCCGAGGGTACGCAGTATTTT. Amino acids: CASSPPEGTQYF.

The CDR3 coding sequence is TGTGCCAGCAGCTTAGGGATTGGAGCGGTGAGCACAGATACGCAGTATTTT. This gives the protein CASSLGIGAVSTDTQYF. This rearrangement joins TRBV11-2 to TRBJ2-3; the D gene is possibly TRBD2 (5 bases). V lost 1 base, J lost 0 bases, and 14 bases lay in between. This CDR3 region has 17 residues. Germline V gene sequence: CDR1 SGHAT, CDR2 FQNNGV.

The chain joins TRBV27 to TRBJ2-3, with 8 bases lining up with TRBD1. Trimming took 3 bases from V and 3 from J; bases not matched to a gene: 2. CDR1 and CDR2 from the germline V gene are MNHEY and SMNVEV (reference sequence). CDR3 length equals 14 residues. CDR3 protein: CASSLQGATDTQYF. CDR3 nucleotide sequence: TGTGCCAGCAGTTTGCAGGGGGCAACAGATACGCAGTATTTT.

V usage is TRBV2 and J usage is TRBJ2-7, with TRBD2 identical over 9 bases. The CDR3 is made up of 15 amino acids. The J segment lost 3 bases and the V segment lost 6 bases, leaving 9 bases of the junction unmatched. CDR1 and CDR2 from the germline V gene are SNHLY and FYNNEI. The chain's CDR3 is CASRKAGGRNYEQYF. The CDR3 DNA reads TGTGCCAGCAGAAAAGCGGGGGGCCGAAACTACGAGCAGTACTTC.

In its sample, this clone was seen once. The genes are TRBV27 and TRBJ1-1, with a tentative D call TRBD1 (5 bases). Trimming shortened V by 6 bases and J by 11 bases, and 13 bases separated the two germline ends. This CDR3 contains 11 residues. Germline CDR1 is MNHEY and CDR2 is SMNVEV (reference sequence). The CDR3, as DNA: TGTGCCAGCAGGTCGGGGGGAGATGCTTTCTTT. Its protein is CASRSGGDAFF.

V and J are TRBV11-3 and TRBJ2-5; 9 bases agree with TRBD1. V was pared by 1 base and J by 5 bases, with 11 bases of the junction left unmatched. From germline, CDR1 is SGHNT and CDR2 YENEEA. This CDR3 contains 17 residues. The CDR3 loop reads CASSLVGTGSPRETQYF. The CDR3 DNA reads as TGTGCCAGCAGCTTAGTAGGGACAGGGTCCCCCAGGGAGACCCAGTACTTC.

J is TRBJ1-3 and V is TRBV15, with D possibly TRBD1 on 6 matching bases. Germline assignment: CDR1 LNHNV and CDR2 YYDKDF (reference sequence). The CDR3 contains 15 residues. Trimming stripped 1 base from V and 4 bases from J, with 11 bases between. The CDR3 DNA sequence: TGTGCCACCAGCAGAGGACCAGGGGAAGGAAACACCATATATTTT. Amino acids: CATSRGPGEGNTIYF.

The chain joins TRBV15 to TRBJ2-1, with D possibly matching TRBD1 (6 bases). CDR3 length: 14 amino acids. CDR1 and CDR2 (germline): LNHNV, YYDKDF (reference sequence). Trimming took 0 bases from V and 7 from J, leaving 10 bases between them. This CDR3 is CATSRDVGANEQFF. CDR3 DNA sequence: TGTGCCACCAGCAGAGATGTGGGGGCTAATGAGCAGTTCTTC. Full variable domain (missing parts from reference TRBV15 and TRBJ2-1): DAMVIQNPRYQVTQFGKPVTLSCSQTLNHNVMYWYQQKSSQAPKLLFHYYDKDFNNEADTPDNFQSRRPNTSFCFLDIRSPGLGDTAMYLCATSRDVGANEQFFGPGTRLTVL.

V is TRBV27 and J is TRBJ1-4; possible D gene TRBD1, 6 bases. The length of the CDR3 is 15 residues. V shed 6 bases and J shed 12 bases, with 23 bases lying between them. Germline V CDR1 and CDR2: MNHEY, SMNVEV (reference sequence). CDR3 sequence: CASRPGRQVPAELFF. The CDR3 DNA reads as TGTGCCAGCAGGCCCGGTAGACAGGTACCAGCGGAACTGTTTTTT.

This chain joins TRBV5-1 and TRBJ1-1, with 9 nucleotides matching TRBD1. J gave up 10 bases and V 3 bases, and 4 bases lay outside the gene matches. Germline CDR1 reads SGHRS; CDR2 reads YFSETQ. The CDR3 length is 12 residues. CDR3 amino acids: CASSSGQGLAFF. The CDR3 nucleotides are TGCGCCAGCAGCTCAGGACAGGGGCTAGCTTTCTTT.

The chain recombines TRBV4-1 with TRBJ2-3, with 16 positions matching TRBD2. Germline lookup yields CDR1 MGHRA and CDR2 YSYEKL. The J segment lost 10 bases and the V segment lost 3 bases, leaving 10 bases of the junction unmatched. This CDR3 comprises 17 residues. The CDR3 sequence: CASSQAPGLAGGPPQYF. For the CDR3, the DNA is TGCGCCAGCAGCCAGGCACCGGGACTAGCGGGGGGGCCACCGCAGTATTTT.